The rows below give T cell receptor beta chains drawn from one sample of a study of blood T cell repertoires in COVID-19. Assay used: immunoSEQ multiplex PCR; TCRdb lists only in-frame clones, some missing. The sample has just over 650,000 clones; about nine tenths are singletons. The source material was peripheral blood. These receptors all come from a young woman with acute or convalescent COVID-19. Each CDR3 is given with its conserved first and last residue. A D gene is named only where the DNA matches it firmly. Size is stated for part of the rows, as once, few or many counts, or as a class when the clone is expanded.

TRBV29-1	TRBJ1-4	.	.	TGCAGCGTTGTGACAGAAGTTGCAACTAATGAAAAACTGTTTTTT	CSVVTEVATNEKLFF
TRBV5-1	TRBJ2-7	.	.	TGCGCCAGCAATCAGTTAGGGGAAGGCTCCTACGAGCAGTACTTC	CASNQLGEGSYEQYF
TRBV7-8	TRBJ1-4	.	.	TGTGCCAGCAGCTTGTCCCACTATAGTGAAAAACTGTTTTTT	CASSLSHYSEKLFF
TRBV21-1	TRBJ2-1	.	few	TGTGCCAGCAGCAAATCCCATCCGGGACAGCCTTACAATGAGCAGTTCTTC	CASSKSHPGQPYNEQFF
TRBV5-6	TRBJ1-2	TRBD1	few	TGTGCCAGCAGCCCCGGGACAGCGAGGTATGGCTACACCTTC	CASSPGTARYGYTF
TRBV13	TRBJ2-1	TRBD2	.	TGTGCCAGCAGCCCACGGGCGCCGGGACTAGCCTTTTACAATGAGCAGTTCTTC	CASSPRAPGLAFYNEQFF
TRBV24-1	TRBJ2-3	.	.	TGTGCCACCAGTCAGGGCACAGATACGCAGTATTTT	CATSQGTDTQYF
TRBV7-9	TRBJ1-3	.	.	TGTGCCAGCAGCTTAATTGCAGGAAACTCTGGAAACACCATATATTTT	CASSLIAGNSGNTIYF
TRBV5-6	TRBJ2-1	TRBD2	.	TGTGCCAGCAGCTCGCTAGCGGGGATATACAATGAGCAGTTCTTC	CASSSLAGIYNEQFF
TRBV19	TRBJ1-6	TRBD1	.	TGTGCCAGTAGCTCTATCGTCGGGACAGGAGCGGATTCACCCCTCCACTTT	CASSSIVGTGADSPLHF
TRBV19	TRBJ1-2	.	once	TGTGCCAGTAGTAAAAGTTCAGGGTTAGGCGGCTACACCTTC	CASSKSSGLGGYTF
TRBV18	TRBJ2-7	TRBD1	.	TGTGCCAGCTCACCACCGGGACAGCCTTCCTACGAGCAGTACTTC	CASSPPGQPSYEQYF
TRBV5-1	TRBJ1-2	.	.	TGCGCCAGCAGCTTGGACAGGGAGAGGAACTATGGCTACACCTTC	CASSLDRERNYGYTF
TRBV4-1	TRBJ2-7	TRBD2	.	TGCGCCAGCAGCCAAGATCTTCTAGCGGGGAGTCACGAGCAGTACTTC	CASSQDLLAGSHEQYF
TRBV6-1	TRBJ1-1	.	.	TGTGCCAGCAGTGAAATACAGGGATGGGAGTTCATGAACACTGAAGCTTTCTTT	CASSEIQGWEFMNTEAFF
TRBV2	TRBJ2-7	TRBD1	.	TGTGCCAGCAGGGCCGACAGGGACAGCTCCTACGAGCAGTACTTC	CASRADRDSSYEQYF
TRBV14	TRBJ1-5	.	.	TGTGCCAGCAGCAAAGATCCCGGGTTCAATCAGCCCCAGCATTTT	CASSKDPGFNQPQHF
TRBV9	TRBJ2-5	TRBD2	.	TGTGCCAGCAGCGTAGAAGGCGGGGGGGCCTCTCAATCAGAGACCCAGTACTTC	CASSVEGGGASQSETQYF
TRBV3-1/TRBV3-2	TRBJ1-5	.	.	TGTGCCAGCAGCCAAGATCCAGTTCAGCCCCAGCATTTT	CASSQDPVQPQHF
TRBV18	TRBJ1-3	.	.	TGTGCCAGCTCATTTCGACAGGAGAGCTCTGGAAACACCATATATTTT	CASSFRQESSGNTIYF
TRBV5-6	TRBJ2-5	TRBD2	.	TGTGCCAGCAGCCCAGAGCCTAGCGGGATCGGGACCCAGTACTTC	CASSPEPSGIGTQYF
TRBV4-2	TRBJ2-5	TRBD2	.	TGTGCCAGCAGCCAAGAGCCCTTTGCGGGGGGGCTGGAGACCCAGTACTTC	CASSQEPFAGGLETQYF
TRBV25-1	TRBJ1-2	.	.	TGTGCCAGCAGTGATGTGTCGAATACAGTCTATGGCTACACCTTC	CASSDVSNTVYGYTF
TRBV2	TRBJ1-1	.	.	TGTGCCAGCAGTGAAGCGAAAAAGGGGCGAATGAACACTGAAGCTTTCTTT	CASSEAKKGRMNTEAFF
TRBV5-1	TRBJ2-5	.	.	TGCGCCAGCAGCCCCCCGGGACAAAAGGAGACCCAGTACTTC	CASSPPGQKETQYF
TRBV19	TRBJ1-6	.	.	TGTGCCAGTAGTGGGGGCCAGGACCACCATTCACCCCTCCACTTT	CASSGGQDHHSPLHF
TRBV6-2/TRBV6-3	TRBJ2-3	.	.	TGTGCCAGCAGTTATCTGGAGACCACAGATACGCAGTATTTT	CASSYLETTDTQYF
TRBV10-2	TRBJ1-4	.	.	TGCGCCAGCAGTGAGCCTCCAACGGCGGCAACTAATGAAAAACTGTTTTTT	CASSEPPTAATNEKLFF